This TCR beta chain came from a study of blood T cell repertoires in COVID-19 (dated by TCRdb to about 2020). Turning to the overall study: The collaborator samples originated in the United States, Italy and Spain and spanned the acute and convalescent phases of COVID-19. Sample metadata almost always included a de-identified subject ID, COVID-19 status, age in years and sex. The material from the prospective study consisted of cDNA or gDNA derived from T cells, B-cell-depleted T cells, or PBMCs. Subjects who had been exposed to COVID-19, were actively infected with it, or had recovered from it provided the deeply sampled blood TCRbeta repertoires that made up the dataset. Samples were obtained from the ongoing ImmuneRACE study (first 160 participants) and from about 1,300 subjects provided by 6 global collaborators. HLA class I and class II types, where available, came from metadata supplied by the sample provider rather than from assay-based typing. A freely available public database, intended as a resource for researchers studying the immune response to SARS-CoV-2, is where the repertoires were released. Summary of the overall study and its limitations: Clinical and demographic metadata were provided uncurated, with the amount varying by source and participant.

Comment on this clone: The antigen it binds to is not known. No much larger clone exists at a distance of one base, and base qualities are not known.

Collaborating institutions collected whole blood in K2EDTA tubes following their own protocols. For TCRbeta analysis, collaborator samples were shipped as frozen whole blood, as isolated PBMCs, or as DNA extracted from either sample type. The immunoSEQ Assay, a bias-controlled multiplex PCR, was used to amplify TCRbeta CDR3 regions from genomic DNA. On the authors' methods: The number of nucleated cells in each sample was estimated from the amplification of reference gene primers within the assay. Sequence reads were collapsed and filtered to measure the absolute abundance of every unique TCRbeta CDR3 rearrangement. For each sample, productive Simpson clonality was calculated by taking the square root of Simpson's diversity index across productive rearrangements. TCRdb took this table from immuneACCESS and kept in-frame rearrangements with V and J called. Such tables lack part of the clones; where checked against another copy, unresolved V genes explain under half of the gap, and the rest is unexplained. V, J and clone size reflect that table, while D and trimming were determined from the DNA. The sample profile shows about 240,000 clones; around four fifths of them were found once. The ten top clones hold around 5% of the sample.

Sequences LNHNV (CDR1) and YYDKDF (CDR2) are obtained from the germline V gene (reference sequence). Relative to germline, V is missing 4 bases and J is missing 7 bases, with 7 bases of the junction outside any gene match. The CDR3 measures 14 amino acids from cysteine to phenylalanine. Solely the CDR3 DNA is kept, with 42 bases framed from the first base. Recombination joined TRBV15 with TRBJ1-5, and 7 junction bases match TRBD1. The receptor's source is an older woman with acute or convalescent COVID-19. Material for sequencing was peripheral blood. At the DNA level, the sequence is TGTGCCACCAGCACCCAGACAGGGTGGCAGCCCCAGCATTTT. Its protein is CATSTQTGWQPQHF.